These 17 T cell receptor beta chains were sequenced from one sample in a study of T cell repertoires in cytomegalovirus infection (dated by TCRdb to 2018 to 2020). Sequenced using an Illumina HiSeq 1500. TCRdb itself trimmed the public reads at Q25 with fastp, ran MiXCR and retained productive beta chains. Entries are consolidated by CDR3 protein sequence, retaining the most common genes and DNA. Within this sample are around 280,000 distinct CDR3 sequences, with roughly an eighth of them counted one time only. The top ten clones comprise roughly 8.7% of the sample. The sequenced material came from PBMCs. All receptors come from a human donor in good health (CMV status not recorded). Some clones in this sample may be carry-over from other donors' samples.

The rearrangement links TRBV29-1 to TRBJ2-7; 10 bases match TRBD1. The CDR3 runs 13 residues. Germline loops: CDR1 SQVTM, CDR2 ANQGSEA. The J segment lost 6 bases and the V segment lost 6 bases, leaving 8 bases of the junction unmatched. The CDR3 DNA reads TGCAGCGTGGCGGGACAGGGGAAGGCCGAGCAGTACTTC. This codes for CSVAGQGKAEQYF.

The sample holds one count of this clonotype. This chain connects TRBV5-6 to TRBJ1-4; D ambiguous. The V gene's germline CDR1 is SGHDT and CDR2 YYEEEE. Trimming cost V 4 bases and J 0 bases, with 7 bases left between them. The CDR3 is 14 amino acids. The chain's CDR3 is CASSGIATNEKLFF. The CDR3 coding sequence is TGTGCCAGCAGCGGGATTGCAACTAATGAAAAACTGTTTTTT.

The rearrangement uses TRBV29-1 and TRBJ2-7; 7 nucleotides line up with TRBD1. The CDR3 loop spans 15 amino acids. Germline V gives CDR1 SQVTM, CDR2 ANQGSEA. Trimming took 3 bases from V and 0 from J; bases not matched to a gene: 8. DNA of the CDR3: TGCAGCGTTGAGAGGACAGGCCGCAGCTCCTACGAGCAGTACTTC. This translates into CSVERTGRSSYEQYF.

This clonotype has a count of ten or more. The CDR3 reads CASSLGTSGGAELNTQYF. The CDR3 nucleotides read TGTGCCAGCAGCTTAGGGACTAGCGGGGGGGCCGAGTTGAATACGCAGTATTTT. This chain uses TRBV7-2 with TRBJ2-3; 15 positions agree with TRBD2. Germline V CDR1 and CDR2: SGHTA, FQGNSA. The V and J ends lost 1 base and 7 bases, in that order; junction bases with no gene match: 9. This CDR3 has 18 amino acids.

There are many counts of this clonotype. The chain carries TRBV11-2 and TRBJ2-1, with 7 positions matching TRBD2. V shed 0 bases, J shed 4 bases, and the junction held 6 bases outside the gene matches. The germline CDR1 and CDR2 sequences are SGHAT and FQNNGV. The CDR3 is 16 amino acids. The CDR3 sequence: CASSLDYLAAYNEQFF. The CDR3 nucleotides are TGTGCCAGCAGCTTAGATTACCTAGCGGCTTACAATGAGCAGTTCTTC.

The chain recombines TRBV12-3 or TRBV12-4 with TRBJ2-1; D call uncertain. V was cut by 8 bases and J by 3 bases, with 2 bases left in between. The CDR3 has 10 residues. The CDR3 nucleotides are TGTGCCAGCGGCTACAATGAGCAGTTCTTC. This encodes CASGYNEQFF.

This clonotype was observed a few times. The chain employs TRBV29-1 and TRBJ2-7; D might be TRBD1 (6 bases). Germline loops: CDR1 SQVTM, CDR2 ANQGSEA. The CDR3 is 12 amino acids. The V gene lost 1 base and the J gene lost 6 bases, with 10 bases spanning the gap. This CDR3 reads CSVEGFRGEQYF. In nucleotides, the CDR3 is TGCAGCGTTGAAGGATTCAGGGGCGAGCAGTACTTC.

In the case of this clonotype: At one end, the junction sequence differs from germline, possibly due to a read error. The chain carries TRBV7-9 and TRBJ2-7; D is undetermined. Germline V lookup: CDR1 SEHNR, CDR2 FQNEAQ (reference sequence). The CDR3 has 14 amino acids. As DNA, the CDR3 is TGTGCAAGCAGTCAAGATACACGGTTCGGCGAGCAGTACTTC. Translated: CASSQDTRFGEQYF.

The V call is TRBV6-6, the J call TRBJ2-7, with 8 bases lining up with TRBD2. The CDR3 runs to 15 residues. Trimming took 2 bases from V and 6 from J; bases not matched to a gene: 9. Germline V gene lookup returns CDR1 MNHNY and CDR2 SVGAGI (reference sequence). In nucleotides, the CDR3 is TGTGCCAGCAGTTACAGGGGGGCGGGGGGCGGCGAGCAGTACTTC. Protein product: CASSYRGAGGGEQYF.

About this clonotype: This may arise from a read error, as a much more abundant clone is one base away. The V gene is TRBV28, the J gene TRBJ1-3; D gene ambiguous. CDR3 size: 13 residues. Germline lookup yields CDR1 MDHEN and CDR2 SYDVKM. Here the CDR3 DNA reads TGTGCCAGCAGTTTTGCCCTTCGAAACATCATATATTTT. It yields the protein CASSFALRNIIYF.

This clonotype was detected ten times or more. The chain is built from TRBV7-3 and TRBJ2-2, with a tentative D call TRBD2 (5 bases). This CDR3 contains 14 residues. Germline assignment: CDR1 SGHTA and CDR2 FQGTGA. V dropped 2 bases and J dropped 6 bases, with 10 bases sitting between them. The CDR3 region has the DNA TGTGCCAGCAGCTTAGGAGGCGAGGCCGGGGAGCTGTTTTTT. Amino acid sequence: CASSLGGEAGELFF.

The CDR3 spells CASRSGTSYEQYF. The DNA for the CDR3 is TGTGCCAGCAGATCCGGGACCTCCTACGAGCAGTACTTC. V is TRBV6-2 or TRBV6-3 and J is TRBJ2-7; D tentatively reads TRBD1 or TRBD2 (5 bases each). Trimming pared 6 bases from V and 0 bases from J, leaving 9 bases between. CDR1 MNHEY and CDR2 SVGEGT come from the germline V gene. This CDR3 region has 13 residues.

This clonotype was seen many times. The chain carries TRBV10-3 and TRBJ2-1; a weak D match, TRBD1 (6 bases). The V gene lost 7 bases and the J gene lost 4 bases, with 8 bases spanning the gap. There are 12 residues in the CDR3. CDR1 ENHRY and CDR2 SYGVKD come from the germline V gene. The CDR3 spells CAIKDRYNEQFF. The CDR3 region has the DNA TGTGCCATCAAGGACAGATACAATGAGCAGTTCTTC.

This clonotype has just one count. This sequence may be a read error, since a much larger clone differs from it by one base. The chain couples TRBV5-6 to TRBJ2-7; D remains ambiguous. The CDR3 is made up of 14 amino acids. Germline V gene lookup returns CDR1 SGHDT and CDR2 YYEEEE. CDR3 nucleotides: TGTGCCAGCAGCTTTGGGTCCGGCTCCTACGGGCAGTACTTC. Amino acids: CASSFGSGSYGQYF.

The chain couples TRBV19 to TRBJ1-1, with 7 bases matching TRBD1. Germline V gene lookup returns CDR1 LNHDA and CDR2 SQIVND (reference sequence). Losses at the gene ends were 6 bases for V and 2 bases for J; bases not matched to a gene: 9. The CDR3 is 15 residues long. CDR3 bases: TGTGCCAGTAGCGGAAGGGGGACAGCCAACACTGAAGCTTTCTTT. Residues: CASSGRGTANTEAFF.

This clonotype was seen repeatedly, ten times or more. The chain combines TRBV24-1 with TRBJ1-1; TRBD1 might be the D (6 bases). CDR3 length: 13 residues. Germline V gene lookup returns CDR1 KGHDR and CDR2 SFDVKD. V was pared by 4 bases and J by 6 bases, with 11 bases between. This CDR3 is CATSEPGGSEAFF. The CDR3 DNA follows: TGTGCCACCAGTGAACCGGGGGGCTCTGAAGCTTTCTTT.

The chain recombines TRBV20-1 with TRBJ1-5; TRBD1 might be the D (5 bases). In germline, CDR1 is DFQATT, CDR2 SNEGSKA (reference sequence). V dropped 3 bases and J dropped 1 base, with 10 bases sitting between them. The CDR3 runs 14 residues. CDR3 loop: CSARQGTSNQPQHF. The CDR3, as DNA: TGCAGTGCTAGGCAGGGTACGAGCAATCAGCCCCAGCATTTT.